This is a list of T cell receptor beta chains from one sample in a study of shared clonotypes between healthy human individuals. TCRdb's copy holds only in-frame clones and misses some; the assay was immunoSEQ multiplex PCR. The sample has 450,000 to 500,000 clones, 78% seen once; the top ten hold about 11%. Material: PBMCs. Every receptor here comes from a woman in her 40s in good health. Some clones in this sample may be carry-over from other donors' samples. Each CDR3 is given with its conserved first and last residue. Fields, in order: D gene, V gene, clone size, J gene, CDR3 DNA, CDR3 protein. A D gene is named only where the DNA matches it firmly. Expanded clones are given a class, and other clones once, few, many or no size at all.

-	TRBV29-1	-	TRBJ1-1	TGCAGCGTCCTACAGGGCATTGGGACTGAAGCTTTCTTT	CSVLQGIGTEAFF
TRBD2	TRBV4-2	-	TRBJ2-3	TGTGCCAGCAGCCAAGCTGAGAGGTTCCTAGCGGGAGACTCAGATACGCAGTATTTT	CASSQAERFLAGDSDTQYF
-	TRBV19	-	TRBJ2-4	TGTGCCAGTAGTATGGGCAATGTAAGGATTCAGTACTTC	CASSMGNVRIQYF
-	TRBV5-4	-	TRBJ2-5	TGTGCCAGCAGCTTAGGGCAGCAAGAGACCCAGTACTTC	CASSLGQQETQYF
TRBD2	TRBV18	-	TRBJ2-1	TGTGCCAGCTCACCGGGACTAGCGGGACGCTCCTACAATGAGCAGTTCTTC	CASSPGLAGRSYNEQFF
-	TRBV28	-	TRBJ2-2	TGTGCCAGCAGTCCACTGTACAAGTGGGGGAAGACGAACACCGGGGAGCTGTTTTTT	CASSPLYKWGKTNTGELFF
-	TRBV7-3	-	TRBJ2-1	TGTGCCAGCAGTCGTAGCGGATACAATGAGCAGTTCTTC	CASSRSGYNEQFF
TRBD2	TRBV2	-	TRBJ2-1	TGTGCCAGCAGCCCGACTAGACTAGCGGGAGTCAATGAGCAGTTCTTC	CASSPTRLAGVNEQFF
-	TRBV5-6	once	TRBJ1-2	TGTGCCAGCAGCCCCTATAAGACTGCGGACTATGGCTACACCTTC	CASSPYKTADYGYTF
TRBD1	TRBV2	-	TRBJ2-1	TGTGCCATCGGGACAGGGAGCTCCTACAATGAGCAGTTCTTC	CAIGTGSSYNEQFF
-	TRBV5-1	-	TRBJ1-1	TGCGCCAGCAGCCCCACAGCGCCAAACATGAACACTGAAGCTTTCTTT	CASSPTAPNMNTEAFF
-	TRBV18	-	TRBJ2-7	TGTGCCAGCTCACCACCGTCTCCCAACTACGAGCAGTACTTC	CASSPPSPNYEQYF
TRBD1	TRBV15	-	TRBJ1-1	TGTGCCACCAGCAGAGATCTTAGCGGGACAGGGGCAAAGAACACTGAAGCTTTCTTT	CATSRDLSGTGAKNTEAFF